Each of the 21 T cell receptor beta chains below was sequenced from the same sample in a study of cytomegalovirus exposure and HLA in healthy donors. 13 Jbeta primers and 60 Vbeta primers were used for the PCR. TCRdb's table, derived via immunoSEQ multiplex PCR, lists solely in-frame clones and lacks some. The table records 200,000 to 250,000 clones, 70% to 85% of them present only once. Source material: PBMCs. The receptor source for this set is a woman in her thirties or forties in good health and CMV-seronegative.

V gene TRBV28 combines with J gene TRBJ1-1, with D perhaps matching TRBD1 (6 bases). The CDR3 covers 14 residues. Germline V gene lookup returns CDR1 MDHEN and CDR2 SYDVKM. V was trimmed by 6 bases and J by 4 bases, leaving 15 bases between them. CDR3 nucleotide sequence: TGTGCCAGCAGATCCCAGGGGCGTCCCACTGAAGCTTTCTTT. Protein: CASRSQGRPTEAFF.

The CDR3, as DNA: TGTGCCAGCTCCAAGGACAGTAATCAGCCCCAGCATTTT. It codes for CASSKDSNQPQHF. This chain links TRBV18 with TRBJ1-5; maybe TRBD1 (6 bases). The CDR3 runs to 13 residues. Trimming cost V 6 bases and J 4 bases, with 10 bases left between them. Germline V gene sequence: CDR1 KGHSH, CDR2 LQKENI.

This rearrangement joins TRBV18 to TRBJ2-7; TRBD2 is a possible D gene (5 bases). V was clipped by 3 bases and J by 5 bases, with 20 bases between them. The CDR3 covers 16 residues. CDR1 and CDR2 from the germline V gene are KGHSH and LQKENI. The CDR3 DNA reads as TGTGCCAGCTCACCGTATAGTGCAGGAGCGGACCACGAGCAGTACTTC. Its translation: CASSPYSAGADHEQYF.

This CDR3 reads CASSGTGGYNEQFF. In nucleotides, the CDR3 is TGTGCCAGCAGCGGGACAGGGGGTTACAATGAGCAGTTCTTC. V usage is TRBV6-1 and J usage is TRBJ2-1, with TRBD1 identical over 11 bases. The CDR3 has 14 amino acids. Looked up from germline, CDR1 is MNHNS and CDR2 is SASEGT. The V segment lost 6 bases and the J segment 4 bases; nucleotides outside the gene matches: 2.

The chain carries TRBV7-9 and TRBJ1-4; 12 bases agree with TRBD1. V lost 3 bases, J lost 8 bases, and 7 bases stayed unmatched. CDR1 and CDR2 from the germline V gene are SEHNR and FQNEAQ (reference sequence). This CDR3 is built from 16 residues. The CDR3 protein is CASSFGDRGLREKLFF. The CDR3 bases are TGTGCCAGCAGCTTCGGGGACAGGGGGCTGAGGGAAAAACTGTTTTTT.

CDR3 in amino acids: CASTWTTGELFF. The CDR3, as DNA: TGTGCCAGCACCTGGACAACCGGGGAGCTGTTTTTT. J is TRBJ2-2 and V is TRBV2, with D perhaps TRBD1 (5 bases). The CDR3 has 12 amino acids. Germline V gene data show CDR1 as SNHLY and CDR2 as FYNNEI. Trimming took off 7 bases at V and 5 bases at J, with 8 bases between the two ends.

In its sample, this clone was seen a few times. The V and J genes are TRBV5-1 and TRBJ2-1; 11 bases match TRBD2. After removal of 4 bases from V and 6 bases from J, the junction contained 3 bases not matched to a gene. This CDR3 has 14 amino acids. CDR1 and CDR2 (germline): SGHRS, YFSETQ. DNA of the CDR3: TGCGCCAGCAGCACCGGACTAGCGGGCAATGAGCAGTTCTTC. Encoded protein: CASSTGLAGNEQFF. The full variable domain, completed using reference TRBV5-1 and TRBJ2-1, is KAGVTQTPRYLIKTRGQQVTLSCSPISGHRSVSWYQQTPGQGLQFLFEYFSETQRNKGNFPGRFSGRQFSNSRSEMNVSTLELGDSALYLCASSTGLAGNEQFFGPGTRLTVL.

The genes are TRBV6-5 and TRBJ2-3; 10 bases are a match to TRBD2. Germline V gene sequence: CDR1 MNHEY, CDR2 SVGAGI. The CDR3 covers 15 residues. V lost 5 bases and J lost 5; bases outside the gene matches: 7. In DNA, the CDR3 is TGTGCCAGCAGTACTACTAGCGGGGCCCGAGATACGCAGTATTTT. It encodes CASSTTSGARDTQYF.

The rearrangement uses TRBV19 and TRBJ2-5; 7 nucleotides align to TRBD2. Per germline, CDR1 LNHDA and CDR2 SQIVND (reference sequence). J gave up 5 bases and V 4 bases, and 10 bases lay outside the gene matches. The CDR3 sequence is 15 residues long. CDR3 amino acids: CASSTHREARETQYF. The CDR3 coding sequence is TGTGCCAGTAGTACACACCGGGAGGCAAGGGAGACCCAGTACTTC.

The sample holds a few counts of this clone. CDR3 loop: CASSLEGHREIGNTEAFF. The CDR3 DNA follows: TGTGCCAGCAGCTTAGAAGGACACAGGGAAATTGGGAACACTGAAGCTTTCTTT. The V gene is TRBV7-2, the J gene TRBJ1-1, with D perhaps matching TRBD1 (6 bases). V lost 1 base and J 1 base, leaving 19 bases between the germline ends. The V gene's germline CDR1 is SGHTA and CDR2 FQGNSA. CDR3 length: 18 amino acids.

The genes are TRBV5-1 and TRBJ2-2, with a weak D call TRBD1 (7 bases). The CDR3 spans 16 residues. V was shortened by 4 bases and J by 5 bases, with 18 bases between the two germline ends. The germline V gene encodes CDR1 SGHRS and CDR2 YFSETQ. CDR3 residues: CASSRGGTSPTGELFF. CDR3 in DNA: TGCGCCAGCAGCCGAGGGGGCACTAGCCCTACCGGGGAGCTGTTTTTT.

The chain is built from TRBV6-1 and TRBJ2-7; a weak D match, TRBD2 (7 bases). V gave up 5 bases and J gave up 6 bases, with 17 bases separating them. Per the germline V gene, CDR1 is MNHNS and CDR2 is SASEGT. The CDR3 consists of 14 residues. CDR3 coding DNA: TGTGCCAGCAGTTGGGGGGGCAGGGGATCCGAGCAGTACTTC. This codes for CASSWGGRGSEQYF.

The chain uses TRBV9 and TRBJ2-1, with 7 bases fitting TRBD2. The V segment lost 0 bases and the J segment 6 bases; nucleotides outside the gene matches: 3. Germline lookup yields CDR1 SGDLS and CDR2 YYNGEE. The CDR3 consists of 14 residues. CDR3 nucleotides: TGTGCCAGCAGCGTAGCGGGGGGACCCAATGAGCAGTTCTTC. Residues: CASSVAGGPNEQFF.

This clone was recorded once. This sequence joins TRBV6-1 and TRBJ1-1, with TRBD1 matching over 7 bases. The germline V gene has CDR1 MNHNS and CDR2 SASEGT. The CDR3 sequence is 14 residues long. V lost 8 bases and J lost 3; bases outside the gene matches: 9. The CDR3, as DNA: TGTGCCAGCCGAGAACAGGGGTTGTACACTGAAGCTTTCTTT. It yields the protein CASREQGLYTEAFF.

This rearrangement joins TRBV6-1 to TRBJ2-2; D perhaps matches TRBD2 (6 bases). The CDR3 sequence is 15 residues long. Trimming shortened V by 7 bases and J by 3 bases, and 15 bases separated the two germline ends. Germline lookup yields CDR1 MNHNS and CDR2 SASEGT. The CDR3 protein is CASTRVGTDTGELFF. The CDR3 region has the DNA TGTGCCAGCACTCGTGTAGGGACTGACACCGGGGAGCTGTTTTTT.

The J gene is TRBJ2-5, the V gene TRBV28, with 8 bases that match TRBD1. The trim removed 5 bases at V and 5 bases at J, leaving 10 bases unmatched. The CDR3 has 15 amino acids. From germline, CDR1 is MDHEN and CDR2 SYDVKM. The CDR3 here is CASSPRTGSGETQYF. The CDR3 DNA sequence: TGTGCCAGCAGTCCAAGGACAGGGTCCGGGGAGACCCAGTACTTC. Full variable domain (outside the CDR3, taken from reference TRBV28 and TRBJ2-5): DVKVTQSSRYLVKRTGEKVFLECVQDMDHENMFWYRQDPGLGLRLIYFSYDVKMKEKGDIPEGYSVSREKKERFSLILESASTNQTSMYLCASSPRTGSGETQYFGPGTRLLVL.

CDR3 amino acids: CASSYSTGTNSPLHF. CDR3 DNA: TGTGCCAGCAGTTACTCGACAGGGACGAATTCACCCCTCCACTTT. The rearrangement joins TRBV6-5 to TRBJ1-6; 7 bases line up with TRBD1. CDR3 length: 15 amino acids. Germline loops: CDR1 MNHEY, CDR2 SVGAGI. The junction had 3 bases not matched to a gene; V was cut back by 0 bases and J by 7 bases.

CDR3 sequence (DNA): TGTGCCAGCAGCTTAGCGGGAGGCAATCAGCCCCAGCATTTT. Translating it yields CASSLAGGNQPQHF. The genes are TRBV7-6 and TRBJ1-5; D not resolved. CDR1 and CDR2 from the germline V gene are SGHVS and FNYEAQ. Trimming took 0 bases from V and 2 from J, leaving 5 bases between them. The CDR3 loop spans 14 amino acids.

This clone was observed a handful of times. The rearrangement links TRBV5-1 to TRBJ2-6; the match to TRBD1 covers 7 bases. This CDR3 is built from 17 residues. Germline CDR1 SGHRS, CDR2 YFSETQ. J was trimmed by 3 bases and V by 2 bases; bases with no gene match: 8. As DNA, the CDR3 is TGCGCCAGCAGCTTTGGCCTGACAGGGAGTGGGGCCAACGTCCTGACTTTC. This sequence encodes CASSFGLTGSGANVLTF.

This clone was detected only a few times. CDR3: CASSQPGQGQEKLFF. The CDR3 DNA is TGTGCCAGCAGCCAACCGGGACAGGGGCAAGAAAAACTGTTTTTT. The rearrangement uses TRBV6-6 and TRBJ1-4; 10 bases match TRBD1. V dropped 6 bases and J dropped 8; count of bases not matched to a gene: 9. The CDR3 has 15 amino acids. Germline CDR1 and CDR2: MNHNY and SVGAGI (reference sequence).

V usage is TRBV2 and J usage is TRBJ2-3; no clear D gene. The CDR3 is 17 amino acids. The V gene lost 2 bases and the J gene lost 4 bases, with 19 bases spanning the gap. Germline lookup yields CDR1 SNHLY and CDR2 FYNNEI. DNA for the CDR3: TGTGCCAGCAGTGAAAACGGGTGGGTTTCGGATGCAGATACGCAGTATTTT. It translates to CASSENGWVSDADTQYF.